A single sample is the source of the 27 T cell receptor beta chains below, sequenced in a study of PD-L1 blockade in urothelial cancer. The method was immunoSEQ multiplex PCR; TCRdb's version includes in-frame clones alone and lacks a portion of them. This table holds approximately 50,000 clones, over 65% found once. Specified time point: pretreatment peripheral blood. This specimen was PBMCs, taken around atezolizumab (anti-PD-L1) treatment. The receptors here all came from a man aged 45 to 65 with urothelial cancer.

In its sample, this clone was seen once. J is TRBJ2-7 and V is TRBV5-4; 8 nucleotides match TRBD1. This CDR3 has 13 amino acids. Trimming took 4 bases from V and 6 from J; bases not matched to a gene: 6. Germline V CDR1 and CDR2: SGHNT, YYREEE (reference sequence). CDR3 bases: TGTGCCAGCAGCCCCACCGGGACAGGCGAGCAGTACTTC. Translating gives CASSPTGTGEQYF.

The J gene is TRBJ2-3, the V gene TRBV19, with 13 nucleotides matching TRBD2. Germline V gene data show CDR1 as LNHDA and CDR2 as SQIVND (reference sequence). Trimming took 5 bases from V and 1 from J; bases not matched to a gene: 3. CDR3 length equals 16 residues. The CDR3 DNA sequence: TGTGCCAGTAGTCTACTAGCGGGGGGGCGCACAGATACGCAGTATTTT. Translating it yields CASSLLAGGRTDTQYF. Combining the CDR3 with reference TRBV19 and TRBJ2-3 gives the whole variable domain DGGITQSPKYLFRKEGQNVTLSCEQNLNHDAMYWYRQDPGQGLRLIYYSQIVNDFQKGDIAEGYSVSREKKESFPLTVTSAQKNPTAFYLCASSLLAGGRTDTQYFGPGTRLTVL.

For this clone: Compared with germline, one end of the junction differs, possibly owing to a read error. The chain carries TRBV6-1 and TRBJ2-7; 7 nucleotides agree with TRBD1. Germline V CDR1 and CDR2: MNHNS, SASEGT. The CDR3 consists of 15 residues. DNA for the CDR3: TGTGCCAGCAGTGAGGCTGATCTCCGGGGACAGCCCTCCGGTTTC. It encodes CASSEADLRGQPSGF.

The gene calls are TRBV25-1 and TRBJ2-1, with a possible D match to TRBD1 (6 bases). This CDR3 is 14 amino acids long. Per germline, CDR1 MGHDK and CDR2 SYGVNS. V was trimmed by 4 bases and J by 8 bases, leaving 15 bases between them. The CDR3 is CASSVGRQADEQFF. The CDR3 DNA is TGTGCCAGCAGTGTGGGAAGACAGGCCGATGAGCAGTTCTTC.

The chain uses TRBV6-1 and TRBJ2-6; a weak D match, TRBD1 (5 bases). The CDR3 totals 17 residues. The germline V and J ends were trimmed by 0 bases and 1 base, with 10 bases remaining between them. From germline, CDR1 is MNHNS and CDR2 SASEGT. CDR3 nucleotides: TGTGCCAGCAGTGAAGCGTCCAGGGTTTCTGGGGCCAACGTCCTGACTTTC. Its translation is CASSEASRVSGANVLTF.

The chain couples TRBV10-1 to TRBJ2-1; no clear D gene. The V end was cut by 3 bases, the J end by 4 bases, with 13 bases between. Per germline, CDR1 WNHNN and CDR2 SYGVQD (reference sequence). The CDR3 runs 15 residues. DNA for the CDR3: TGCGCCAGCAGTGATAGGTCGGCACAGTACAATGAGCAGTTCTTC. Residues: CASSDRSAQYNEQFF.

The chain combines TRBV30 with TRBJ1-1; D gene uncertain. CDR1 is GTSNPN and CDR2 is SVGIG in the germline V gene (reference sequence). Between the trimmed V and J ends, which lost 5 bases and 1 base, there was a span of 11 bases. The CDR3 is 13 residues long. The CDR3 reads CAWCGPGNTEAFF. CDR3 in DNA: TGTGCCTGGTGTGGACCGGGGAACACTGAAGCTTTCTTT. The complete variable domain, with remaining parts taken from reference TRBV30 and TRBJ1-1, reads SQTIHQWPATLVQPVGSPLSLECTVEGTSNPNLYWYRQAAGRGLQLLFYSVGIGQISSEVPQNLSASRPQDRQFILSSKKLLLSDSGFYLCAWCGPGNTEAFFGQGTRLTVV.

J is TRBJ2-7 and V is TRBV4-1; tentatively, D is TRBD2 (6 bases). Between the trimmed V and J ends, which lost 0 bases and 0 bases, there was a span of 15 bases. The CDR3 runs to 17 residues. The germline CDR1 and CDR2 sequences are MGHRA and YSYEKL. The CDR3 DNA is TGCGCCAGCAGCCAAGATAGATGGGGACTGAACTCCTACGAGCAGTACTTC. It specifies CASSQDRWGLNSYEQYF.

This clone has only a few counts. In nucleotides, the CDR3 is TGCGCCAGCAGCCGGGAGGGGGATACTGAAGCTTTCTTT. Amino acid sequence: CASSREGDTEAFF. The chain links TRBV4-3 to TRBJ1-1; TRBD1 is a possible D gene (6 bases). CDR1 and CDR2 from the germline V gene are LGHNA and YSLEER. The CDR3 sequence is 13 residues long. V was cut by 4 bases and J by 5 bases, with 11 bases left in between.

Of note for this clone: An end of the junction differs from the germline gene, which may be a read error. The chain recombines TRBV20-1 with TRBJ1-2; D not resolved. CDR3 length: 10 residues. CDR1 DFQATT and CDR2 SNEGSKA come from the germline V gene (reference sequence). CDR3 DNA sequence: TGCAGTGCTAGTCCCCAGCGGATAATCTTC. As protein: CSASPQRIIF.

The chain couples TRBV11-2 to TRBJ2-3; 11 positions agree with TRBD2. The CDR3 loop spans 16 amino acids. The ends lost 5 bases at V and 0 bases at J; junction bases unmatched: 4. CDR1 and CDR2 from the germline V gene are SGHAT and FQNNGV. The CDR3 DNA is TGTGCCAGCAGCGAGGGACTAGCGGTTAGCACAGATACGCAGTATTTT. Translation: CASSEGLAVSTDTQYF.

The chain joins TRBV7-6 to TRBJ1-2; D might be TRBD1 (6 bases). Germline CDR1 is SGHVS and CDR2 is FNYEAQ. The V gene lost 4 bases and the J gene lost 4 bases, with 19 bases spanning the gap. The length of the CDR3 is 16 residues. The CDR3 region is CASSSLTRGGSYGYTF. The CDR3 bases are TGTGCCAGCAGCTCACTGACGAGGGGGGGCTCCTATGGCTACACCTTC.

The rearrangement joins TRBV27 to TRBJ2-5; TRBD1 agrees at 7 bases. The germline gives CDR1 MNHEY, CDR2 SMNVEV (reference sequence). V lost 0 bases to trimming and J lost 5 bases; unmatched junction nucleotides: 6. This CDR3 is 15 amino acids long. In nucleotides, the CDR3 is TGTGCCAGCAGTTTATCGACAGGGTCTGGCGAGACCCAGTACTTC. This gives the protein CASSLSTGSGETQYF.

This chain uses TRBV10-3 with TRBJ2-7; perhaps TRBD2 as D (6 bases). Looked up from germline, CDR1 is ENHRY and CDR2 is SYGVKD. The germline V and J ends were trimmed by 2 bases and 2 bases, with 10 bases remaining between them. CDR3 length: 14 residues. The CDR3 loop is CAISEGGFPYEQYF. CDR3 nucleotides: TGTGCCATCAGTGAGGGGGGGTTTCCCTACGAGCAGTACTTC.

The chain recombines TRBV6-5 with TRBJ2-7; 8 bases agree with TRBD1. The J segment lost 4 bases and the V segment lost 5 bases, leaving 10 bases of the junction unmatched. The germline gives CDR1 MNHEY, CDR2 SVGAGI. The CDR3 runs 15 residues. For the CDR3, the DNA is TGTGCCAGCAGTGGGACCAGGGGGCGCTTATACGAGCAGTACTTC. Its protein is CASSGTRGRLYEQYF.

The J gene is TRBJ2-1, the V gene TRBV6-5; the D gene is possibly TRBD1 (7 bases). Trimming removed 2 bases at V and 7 bases at J, with 15 bases between. Germline V gives CDR1 MNHEY, CDR2 SVGAGI. The CDR3 consists of 15 residues. The CDR3 region has the DNA TGTGCCAGCAGTTACCCGACTAGGGGGCGGAATGAGCAGTTCTTC. This gives the protein CASSYPTRGRNEQFF.

This sequence joins TRBV5-1 and TRBJ2-1; TRBD1 is a possible D gene (5 bases). Germline CDR1 SGHRS, CDR2 YFSETQ. Trimming removed 4 bases from V and 3 bases from J, with 14 bases in between. The CDR3 extends over 15 amino acids. The CDR3 region has the DNA TGCGCCAGCAGCGAGACAGAGTTCGGCTACAATGAGCAGTTCTTC. Translation: CASSETEFGYNEQFF.

The chain couples TRBV9 to TRBJ1-1; D not certain. V lost 4 bases, J lost 0 bases, and 10 bases lay in between. Germline CDR1 SGDLS, CDR2 YYNGEE. The CDR3 loop spans 14 amino acids. CDR3 residues: CASSSSGLNTEAFF. The CDR3 nucleotides are TGTGCCAGCAGCTCAAGCGGGTTGAACACTGAAGCTTTCTTT.

V and J are TRBV19 and TRBJ1-5; 12 bases fit TRBD1. Germline V CDR1 and CDR2: LNHDA, SQIVND (reference sequence). This CDR3 region has 18 residues. Losses at the gene ends were 3 bases for V and 2 bases for J; bases not matched to a gene: 8. Here the CDR3 DNA reads TGTGCCAGTAGTATGGGACAGGGGGCTAAAGGACGCAATCAGCCCCAGCATTTT. It encodes CASSMGQGAKGRNQPQHF.

The table lists this clone with a count of one. The chain joins TRBV11-2 to TRBJ2-5, with 8 bases that match TRBD1. J lost 1 base, V lost 1 base, and 2 bases had no gene match. Germline loops: CDR1 SGHAT, CDR2 FQNNGV. The CDR3 has 15 residues. This CDR3 is CASSLGTGPQETQYF. CDR3 nucleotide sequence: TGTGCCAGCAGCTTAGGGACAGGGCCCCAAGAGACCCAGTACTTC. Full variable domain (outside the CDR3, taken from reference TRBV11-2 and TRBJ2-5): EAGVAQSPRYKIIEKRQSVAFWCNPISGHATLYWYQQILGQGPKLLIQFQNNGVVDDSQLPKDRFSAERLKGVDSTLKIQPAKLEDSAVYLCASSLGTGPQETQYFGPGTRLLVL.

This clone occurred a few times. V is TRBV4-1 and J is TRBJ1-5, with 8 bases fitting TRBD1. The CDR3 has 16 amino acids. The V gene end was trimmed by 1 base and the J gene end by 6 bases; junction bases not matched to a gene: 8. The germline V gene has CDR1 MGHRA and CDR2 YSYEKL. The CDR3 coding sequence is TGCGCCAGCAGCCAAGGGATTCAGGGGGCAGGTCAGCCCCAGCATTTT. It specifies CASSQGIQGAGQPQHF.

The gene calls are TRBV7-2 and TRBJ2-2, with 11 bases fitting TRBD1. The CDR3 has 19 residues. The V segment lost 5 bases and the J segment 5 bases; nucleotides outside the gene matches: 16. The germline CDR1 and CDR2 sequences are SGHTA and FQGNSA. The CDR3 region has the DNA TGTGCCAGCAGCCTAAGACCCCAAGGGACAGGGGGAATGACCGGGGAGCTGTTTTTT. Encoded protein: CASSLRPQGTGGMTGELFF.

J is TRBJ2-3 and V is TRBV19, with D unresolved. V lost 1 base, J lost 5 bases, and 4 bases lay in between. Germline V lookup: CDR1 LNHDA, CDR2 SQIVND (reference sequence). The CDR3 has 12 amino acids. This chain's CDR3 is CASSIVRDTQYF. The CDR3 DNA is TGTGCCAGTAGTATAGTCAGAGATACGCAGTATTTT.

The rearrangement links TRBV5-5 to TRBJ2-5, with TRBD2 as a possible D gene (6 bases). Germline lookup yields CDR1 SGHKS and CDR2 YYEKEE (reference sequence). The V end was cut by 5 bases, the J end by 5 bases, with 16 bases between. The CDR3 contains 14 residues. CDR3 DNA sequence: TGTGCCAGCAGGGTGGGACTTCCTGGGGAGACCCAGTACTTC. Translated, it gives CASRVGLPGETQYF.

In DNA, the CDR3 is TGTGCCAGCAGTCCTAAGTGGGGACTAGGCAGACATAAGCAGTTCTTC. Translation: CASSPKWGLGRHKQFF. The chain is built from TRBV2 and TRBJ2-1; 8 bases match TRBD2. The CDR3 is made up of 16 amino acids. In germline, CDR1 is SNHLY, CDR2 FYNNEI. After removal of 5 bases from V and 11 bases from J, the junction contained 17 bases not matched to a gene.

The chain has TRBV7-3 and TRBJ2-1; 8 positions agree with TRBD2. V shed 2 bases and J 3 bases; nucleotides not matched to a gene: 3. CDR1 SGHTA and CDR2 FQGTGA come from the germline V gene. The CDR3 sequence is 15 residues long. The CDR3 DNA reads as TGTGCCAGCAGCTTAGAGCGGGGGAACTACAATGAGCAGTTCTTC. This sequence encodes CASSLERGNYNEQFF. The whole variable domain, remainder taken from reference TRBV7-3 and TRBJ2-1, is GAGVSQTPSNKVTEKGKYVELRCDPISGHTALYWYRQSLGQGPEFLIYFQGTGAADDSGLPNDRFFAVRPEGSVSTLKIQRTERGDSAVYLCASSLERGNYNEQFFGPGTRLTVL.

The chain links TRBV6-5 to TRBJ2-1; 10 bases line up with TRBD2. The CDR3 consists of 14 residues. V lost 10 bases to trimming and J lost 10 bases; unmatched junction nucleotides: 13. In germline, CDR1 is MNHEY, CDR2 SVGAGI. CDR3 sequence: CATQRGLALREQFF. The CDR3 coding sequence is TGTGCCACCCAGAGGGGACTAGCGTTACGAGAGCAGTTCTTC.